Following are 12 T cell receptor beta chains from one sample sequenced in a study of T cell repertoires in cytomegalovirus infection. These receptors have no known antigen. Each CDR3 protein gets one entry after TCRdb re-called the reads with MiXCR. The table includes hundreds of thousands of distinct CDR3 sequences, 31% detected once. The starting material was cultured CD8+ T cells from PBMCs, obtained from culture after CMV antigen stimulation. These receptors were taken from a human donor in good health (CMV status not recorded). Some clones in this sample may be carry-over from other donors' samples.

This clonotype was picked up many times. The chain combines TRBV7-6 with TRBJ1-6; D is unclear. Trimming pared 4 bases from V and 8 bases from J, leaving 9 bases between. Per germline, CDR1 SGHVS and CDR2 FNYEAQ. The CDR3 is 13 amino acids. CDR3 residues: CASSSPGDSPLHF. The CDR3 DNA sequence: TGTGCCAGCAGCTCCCCCGGAGATTCACCCCTCCACTTT.

This clonotype was found a few times. The CDR3 sequence is CASSLASGGNIQYF. DNA of the CDR3: TGTGCCAGCAGTTTAGCTAGCGGAGGAAACATTCAGTACTTC. This chain joins TRBV27 and TRBJ2-4; TRBD2 matches 7 bases. J gave up 6 bases and V 2 bases, and 4 bases lay outside the gene matches. The CDR3 consists of 14 residues. Germline CDR1 MNHEY, CDR2 SMNVEV (reference sequence).

The chain couples TRBV20-1 to TRBJ2-3, with 10 bases identical to TRBD2. J lost 7 bases, V lost 3 bases, and 13 bases had no gene match. The length of the CDR3 is 16 residues. Germline values: CDR1 DFQATT, CDR2 SNEGSKA (reference sequence). This CDR3 is CSASRVAGGVTHTQYF. DNA of the CDR3: TGCAGTGCTAGTAGAGTAGCGGGGGGTGTAACGCATACGCAGTATTTT.

This clonotype has only a few counts. The chain carries TRBV12-3 or TRBV12-4 and TRBJ2-2, with D tentatively TRBD1 (5 bases). The CDR3 spans 15 residues. V was trimmed by 8 bases and J by 7 bases, leaving 20 bases between them. CDR3 bases: TGTGCCAGCTCCCCAGGGTCCCCCGGGTTCGGGGAGCTGTTTTTT. Its protein product is CASSPGSPGFGELFF.

J is TRBJ2-6 and V is TRBV2, with D maybe TRBD1 (6 bases). The CDR3 covers 13 residues. The germline V gene encodes CDR1 SNHLY and CDR2 FYNNEI. The chain's CDR3 is CARWGPGANVLTF. CDR3 bases: TGTGCAAGGTGGGGGCCTGGGGCCAACGTCCTGACTTTC.

The gene calls are TRBV20-1 and TRBJ2-3; 7 bases are a match to TRBD1. Germline lookup yields CDR1 DFQATT and CDR2 SNEGSKA (reference sequence). Trimming took 6 bases from V and 6 from J; bases not matched to a gene: 6. The CDR3 covers 12 residues. DNA of the CDR3: TGCAGTGCCATCGGACAGGTGGATACGCAGTATTTT. It translates to CSAIGQVDTQYF.

This clonotype came up a few times. The chain couples TRBV7-9 to TRBJ2-4; TRBD2 is a possible D gene (6 bases). The CDR3 contains 16 residues. Trimming left V 4 bases short and J 0 bases short, with 13 bases between. Germline-derived CDR1 and CDR2 are SEHNR and FQNEAQ (reference sequence). This CDR3 is CASSSGDGIAKNIQYF. CDR3 coding DNA: TGTGCCAGCAGCTCGGGGGACGGGATAGCCAAAAACATTCAGTACTTC.

In its sample, this clonotype was seen a few times. The CDR3 region is CASSYGGRDGPLTYEQYF. The CDR3 DNA reads as TGTGCCAGCAGTTACGGGGGCAGGGACGGACCACTTACCTACGAGCAGTACTTC. This chain links TRBV6-1 with TRBJ2-7; D might be TRBD1 or TRBD2, each matching 6 bases. The germline V gene has CDR1 MNHNS and CDR2 SASEGT. V lost 5 bases and J lost 2, with 25 bases in between. The CDR3 contains 18 residues.

The V call is TRBV19, the J call TRBJ1-1; 8 positions agree with TRBD1. The CDR3 consists of 15 residues. Germline trimming cut 5 bases from V and 7 bases from J; bases unmatched to any gene: 12. The germline V gene encodes CDR1 LNHDA and CDR2 SQIVND (reference sequence). The CDR3 bases are TGTGCCAGTAGTCGATACAGGGGGAACCTAGATGAAGCTTTCTTT. Translation gives CASSRYRGNLDEAFF.

This chain connects TRBV6-2 or TRBV6-3 to TRBJ2-5; 9 bases agree with TRBD1. V shed 5 bases and J 5 bases; nucleotides not matched to a gene: 9. CDR3 size: 15 residues. In germline, CDR1 is MNHEY, CDR2 SVGEGT. DNA for the CDR3: TGTGCCAGCAGTAGGGGGGGACAGGGAAGGGAGACCCAGTACTTC. This encodes CASSRGGQGRETQYF.

The chain recombines TRBV27 with TRBJ1-1; D is possibly TRBD1 (6 bases). V lost 6 bases and J 5 bases, leaving 13 bases between the germline ends. The CDR3 is made up of 13 amino acids. The germline V gene encodes CDR1 MNHEY and CDR2 SMNVEV (reference sequence). The CDR3 DNA is TGTGCCAGCAGGCCGGGACATCTGACTGAAGCTTTCTTT. This translates into CASRPGHLTEAFF.

The chain recombines TRBV7-8 with TRBJ2-7; D possibly corresponds to TRBD1 (6 bases). The CDR3 consists of 13 residues. V was trimmed by 4 bases and J by 6 bases, leaving 13 bases between them. CDR1 is SGHVS, CDR2 FQNEAQ, per germline. For the CDR3, the DNA is TGTGCCAGCAGCTCAGGGGCTAGGACCGAGCAGTACGTC. Translated, it gives CASSSGARTEQYV.